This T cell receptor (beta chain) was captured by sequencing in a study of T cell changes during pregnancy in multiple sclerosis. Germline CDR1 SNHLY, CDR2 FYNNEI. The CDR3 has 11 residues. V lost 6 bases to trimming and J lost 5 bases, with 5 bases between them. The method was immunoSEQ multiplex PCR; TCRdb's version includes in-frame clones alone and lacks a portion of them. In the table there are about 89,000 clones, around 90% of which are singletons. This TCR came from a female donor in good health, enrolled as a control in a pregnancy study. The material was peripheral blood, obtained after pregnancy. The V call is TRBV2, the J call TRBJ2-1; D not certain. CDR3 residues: CASSPHNEQFF. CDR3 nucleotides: TGTGCCAGCAGCCCTCACAATGAGCAGTTCTTC.